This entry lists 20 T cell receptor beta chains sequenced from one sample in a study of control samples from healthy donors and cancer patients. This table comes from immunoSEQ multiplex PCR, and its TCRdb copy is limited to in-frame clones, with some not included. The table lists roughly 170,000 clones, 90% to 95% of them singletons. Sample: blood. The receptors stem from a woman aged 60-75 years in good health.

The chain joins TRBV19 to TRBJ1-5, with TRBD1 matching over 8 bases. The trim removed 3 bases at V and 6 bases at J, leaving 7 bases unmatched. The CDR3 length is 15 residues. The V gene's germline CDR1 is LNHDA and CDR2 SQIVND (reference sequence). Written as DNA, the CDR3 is TGTGCCAGTAGTATTTCCAATGACAGGGGTCAGCCCCAGCATTTT. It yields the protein CASSISNDRGQPQHF.

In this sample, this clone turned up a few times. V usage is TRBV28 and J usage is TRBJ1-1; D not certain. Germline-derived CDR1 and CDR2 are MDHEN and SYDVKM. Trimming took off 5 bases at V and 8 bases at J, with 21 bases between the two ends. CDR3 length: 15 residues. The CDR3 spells CASSETMGAEKEAFF. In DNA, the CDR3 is TGTGCCAGCAGTGAAACTATGGGAGCTGAAAAAGAAGCTTTCTTT.

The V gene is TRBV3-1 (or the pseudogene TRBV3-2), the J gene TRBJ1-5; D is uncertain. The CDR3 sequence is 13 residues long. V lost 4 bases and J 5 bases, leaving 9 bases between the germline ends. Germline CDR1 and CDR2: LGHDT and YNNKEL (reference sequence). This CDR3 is CASSREEDQPQHF. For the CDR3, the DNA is TGTGCCAGCAGCCGGGAGGAGGATCAGCCCCAGCATTTT.

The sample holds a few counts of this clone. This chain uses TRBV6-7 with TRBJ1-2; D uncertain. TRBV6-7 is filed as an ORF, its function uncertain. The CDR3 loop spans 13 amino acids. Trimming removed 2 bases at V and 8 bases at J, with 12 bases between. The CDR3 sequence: CASSYPRIGGYTF. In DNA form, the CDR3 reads TGTGCCAGCAGTTACCCCAGGATCGGGGGCTACACCTTC.

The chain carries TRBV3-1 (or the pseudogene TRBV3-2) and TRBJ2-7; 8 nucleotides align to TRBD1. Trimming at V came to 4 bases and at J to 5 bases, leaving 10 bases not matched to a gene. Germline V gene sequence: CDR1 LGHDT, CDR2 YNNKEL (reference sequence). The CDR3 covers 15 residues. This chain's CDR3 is CASSPSQGAIHEQYF. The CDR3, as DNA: TGTGCCAGCAGCCCGAGCCAGGGGGCTATCCACGAGCAGTACTTC.

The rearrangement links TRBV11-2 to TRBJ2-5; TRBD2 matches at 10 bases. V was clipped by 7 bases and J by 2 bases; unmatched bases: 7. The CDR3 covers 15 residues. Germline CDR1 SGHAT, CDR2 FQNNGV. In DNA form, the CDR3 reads TGTGCCAGCACCAGAGTAGCGGGGGGACAAGAGACCCAGTACTTC. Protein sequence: CASTRVAGGQETQYF.

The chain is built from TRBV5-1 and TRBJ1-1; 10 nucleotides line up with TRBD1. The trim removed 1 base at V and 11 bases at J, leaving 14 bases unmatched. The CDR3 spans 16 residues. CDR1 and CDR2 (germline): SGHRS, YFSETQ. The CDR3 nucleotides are TGCGCCAGCAGCTTGTCCCTATCCGGGACAGGGGAAGGGGCTTTCTTT. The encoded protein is CASSLSLSGTGEGAFF.

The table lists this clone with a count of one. The CDR3 here is CASSIYKASGYEQYF. The CDR3 bases are TGTGCCAGTAGTATATATAAGGCTAGCGGCTACGAGCAGTACTTC. The V and J genes are TRBV19 and TRBJ2-7, with 7 bases that match TRBD2. J lost 3 bases, V lost 2 bases, and 7 bases had no gene match. This CDR3 contains 15 residues. The germline V gene has CDR1 LNHDA and CDR2 SQIVND (reference sequence).

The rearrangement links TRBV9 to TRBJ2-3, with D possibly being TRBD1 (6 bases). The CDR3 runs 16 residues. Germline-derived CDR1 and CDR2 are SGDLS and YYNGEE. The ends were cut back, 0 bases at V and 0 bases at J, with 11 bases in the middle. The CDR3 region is CASSVGLGASTDTQYF. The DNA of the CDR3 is TGTGCCAGCAGCGTAGGCCTGGGGGCTAGCACAGATACGCAGTATTTT.

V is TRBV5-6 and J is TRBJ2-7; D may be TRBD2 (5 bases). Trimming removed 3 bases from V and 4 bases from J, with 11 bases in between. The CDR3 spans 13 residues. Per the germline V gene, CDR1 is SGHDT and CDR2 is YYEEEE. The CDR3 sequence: CASSWAGLYEQYF. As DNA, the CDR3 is TGTGCCAGCAGCTGGGCGGGCCTTTACGAGCAGTACTTC.

CDR3 DNA sequence: TGTGCCTGGAGCTTCAATGGGGATCAGCCCCAGCATTTT. This gives the protein CAWSFNGDQPQHF. The V and J genes are TRBV30 and TRBJ1-5; D gene uncertain. V was pared by 3 bases and J by 5 bases, with 11 bases between. The germline V gene has CDR1 GTSNPN and CDR2 SVGIG (reference sequence). The CDR3 totals 13 residues.

Here the CDR3 reads CASSPNTERGSYEQYF. The CDR3 coding sequence is TGTGCCAGCAGCCCTAATACGGAGAGGGGCAGCTACGAGCAGTACTTC. The chain combines TRBV5-4 with TRBJ2-7; TRBD1 or TRBD2 may be the D gene (5 bases each). The CDR3 is 16 amino acids. The V gene's germline CDR1 is SGHNT and CDR2 YYREEE (reference sequence). V lost 4 bases to trimming and J lost 3 bases, with 20 bases between them.

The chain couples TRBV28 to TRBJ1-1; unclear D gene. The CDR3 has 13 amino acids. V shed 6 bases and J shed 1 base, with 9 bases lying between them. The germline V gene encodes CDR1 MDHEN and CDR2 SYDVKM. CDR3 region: CASSWQWNTEAFF. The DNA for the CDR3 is TGTGCCAGCAGCTGGCAGTGGAACACTGAAGCTTTCTTT.

The CDR3 region is CASSPISGGAGNEQFF. In DNA, the CDR3 is TGTGCCAGCAGCCCGATTTCCGGGGGGGCGGGGAATGAGCAGTTCTTC. The chain employs TRBV11-3 and TRBJ2-1; 8 nucleotides align to TRBD2. CDR3 length: 16 residues. After removal of 5 bases from V and 7 bases from J, the junction contained 13 bases not matched to a gene. Germline V gene data show CDR1 as SGHNT and CDR2 as YENEEA. Full variable domain (outside the CDR3, taken from reference TRBV11-3 and TRBJ2-1): EAGVVQSPRYKIIEKKQPVAFWCNPISGHNTLYWYLQNLGQGPELLIRYENEEAVDDSQLPKDRFSAERLKGVDSTLKIQPAELGDSAVYLCASSPISGGAGNEQFFGPGTRLTVL.

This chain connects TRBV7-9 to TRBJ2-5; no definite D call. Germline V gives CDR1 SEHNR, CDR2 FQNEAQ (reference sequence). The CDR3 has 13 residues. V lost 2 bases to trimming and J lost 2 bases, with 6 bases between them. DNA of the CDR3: TGTGCCAGCAGCTTATCCAGGCAAGAGACCCAGTACTTC. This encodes CASSLSRQETQYF.

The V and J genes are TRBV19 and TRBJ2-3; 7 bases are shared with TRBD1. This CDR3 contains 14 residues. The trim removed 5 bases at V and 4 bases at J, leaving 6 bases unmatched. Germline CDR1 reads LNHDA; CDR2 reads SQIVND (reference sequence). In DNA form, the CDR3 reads TGTGCCAGTAGTGGGACAGAAATTTCAGATACGCAGTATTTT. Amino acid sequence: CASSGTEISDTQYF.

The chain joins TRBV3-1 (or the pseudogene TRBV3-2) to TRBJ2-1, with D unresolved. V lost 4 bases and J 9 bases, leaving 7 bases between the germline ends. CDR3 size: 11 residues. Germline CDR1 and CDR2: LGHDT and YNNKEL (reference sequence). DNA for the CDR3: TGTGCCAGCAGCCGGCCGCCTGAGCAGTTCTTC. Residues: CASSRPPEQFF.

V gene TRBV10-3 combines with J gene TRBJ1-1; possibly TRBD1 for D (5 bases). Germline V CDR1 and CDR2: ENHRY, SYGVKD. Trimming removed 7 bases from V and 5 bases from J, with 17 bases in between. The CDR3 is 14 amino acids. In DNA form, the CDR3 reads TGTGCCATCACTATAGGTCAGGGTCGGACTGAAGCTTTCTTT. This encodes CAITIGQGRTEAFF.

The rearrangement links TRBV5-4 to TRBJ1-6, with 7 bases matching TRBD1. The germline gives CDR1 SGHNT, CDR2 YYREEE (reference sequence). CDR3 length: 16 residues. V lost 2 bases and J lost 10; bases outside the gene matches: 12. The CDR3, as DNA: TGTGCCAGCAGCTTCGGGACAGCCCCAACCGGGTCACCCCTCCACTTT. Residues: CASSFGTAPTGSPLHF.

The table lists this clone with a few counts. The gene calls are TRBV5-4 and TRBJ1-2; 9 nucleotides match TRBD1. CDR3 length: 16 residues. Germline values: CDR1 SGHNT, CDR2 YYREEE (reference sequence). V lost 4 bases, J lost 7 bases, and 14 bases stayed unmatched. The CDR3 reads CASSPPGQGFLRGYTF. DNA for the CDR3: TGTGCCAGCAGCCCTCCCGGACAGGGGTTTTTACGTGGCTACACCTTC. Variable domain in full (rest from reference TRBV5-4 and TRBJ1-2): ETGVTQSPTHLIKTRGQQVTLRCSSQSGHNTVSWYQQALGQGPQFIFQYYREEENGRGNFPPRFSGLQFPNYSSELNVNALELDDSALYLCASSPPGQGFLRGYTFGSGTRLTVV.